Given below is one T cell receptor beta chain in context. Per the study methods: The authors estimated nucleated cell counts from reference gene primer amplification. Only in-frame clones appear in the TCRdb table, and some are missing; sequencing was by immunoSEQ multiplex PCR. V, J and clone size reflect that table, while D and trimming were determined from the DNA. There are fewer than 120,000 clones in the sample; approximately 70% occur only once, and over 6% lies in the top ten. This entry belongs to a study of blood T cell repertoires in COVID-19. As for the study in general: Acute-phase and convalescent COVID-19 samples originated in the United States, Italy and Spain. From T cells, B-cell-depleted T cells, or PBMCs came the material, which was cDNA or gDNA.

CDR1 SGDLS and CDR2 YYNGEE come from the germline V gene. V lost 0 bases and J lost 11, with 12 bases in between. The CDR3 loop spans 14 amino acids. This clonotype was obtained from a woman aged 55 to 70 with acute or convalescent COVID-19. The source material was peripheral blood. J is TRBJ2-6 and V is TRBV9, with a weak D call TRBD2 (6 bases). The DNA of the CDR3 is TGTGCCAGCAGCGTAGCTTCTTCGGGAGACGTCCTGACTTTC. Translating gives CASSVASSGDVLTF.